Listed below are T cell receptor beta chains from one sample, sequenced in a study of Ad26.COV2.S vaccination and SARS-CoV-2 variants. The protocol was immunoSEQ multiplex PCR, while the TCRdb copy is restricted to in-frame clones and leaves out a portion. There are about 480,000 clones in the sample; around nine tenths occur only once, and roughly 13% lies in the top ten. Source: peripheral blood, taken in a trial of Ad26.COV2.S vaccine versus placebo. The receptors here all came from a person aged 18-65 years who received the Ad26.COV2.S COVID-19 vaccine or a placebo. The CDR3 runs from the conserved cysteine through the conserved F or W. D genes are given only for firm matches. A clone size is listed for some rows: how often the clone was seen (once, few, many), or a class if it is expanded.

V,D,J,size,DNA,CDR3
TRBV6-5,-,TRBJ1-3,-,TGTGCCAGCGGAGCGGCAACTAACACCATATATTTT,CASGAATNTIYF
TRBV7-8,-,TRBJ1-2,-,TGTGCCAGCAGCTTATTGGCGGTTGGCTATGGCTACACCTTC,CASSLLAVGYGYTF
TRBV11-2,-,TRBJ2-6,-,TGTGCCACCACGGGTGGTTCTGGGGCCAACGTCCTGACTTTC,CATTGGSGANVLTF
TRBV19,-,TRBJ2-1,-,TGTGCCAGCGCAAAGGGCCCCCACAATGAGCAGTTCTTC,CASAKGPHNEQFF
TRBV5-6,-,TRBJ1-4,-,TGTGCCAGCAGCTTGGGGGCCCGGATGGAACTGTTTTTT,CASSLGARMELFF
TRBV28,TRBD2,TRBJ2-1,-,TGTGCCAGCAGGAATAGCGGGAAATCCTACAATGAGCAGTTCTTC,CASRNSGKSYNEQFF
TRBV7-9,-,TRBJ2-5,-,TGTGCCAGCAGCTTAGCCCCTAGGGGGGTAGAGACCCAGTACTTC,CASSLAPRGVETQYF
TRBV27,-,TRBJ1-5,-,TGTGCCAGCAGTTTATCGGGACCGGGGGGCGCGGGGAATCAGCCCCAGCATTTT,CASSLSGPGGAGNQPQHF
TRBV7-9,-,TRBJ2-7,few,TGTGCCAGCAGCCCTGGGGGGAGCGAGCAGTACTTC,CASSPGGSEQYF
TRBV2,-,TRBJ1-5,-,TGTGCCAGCAGTGTTGGTCAGCCCCAGCATTTT,CASSVGQPQHF
TRBV29-1,TRBD1,TRBJ2-1,few,TGCAGCGTTGAAGGGGACAGAGTTGGAAGCTCCTACAATGAGCAGTTCTTC,CSVEGDRVGSSYNEQFF
TRBV15,-,TRBJ2-2,-,TGTGCCACCAGCAGAGATCTAGCCGGGGAGCTGTTTTTT,CATSRDLAGELFF
TRBV7-8,-,TRBJ2-2,-,TGTGCCAACGCAGAGACAGTTTACACCGGGGAGCTGTTTTTT,CANAETVYTGELFF
TRBV11-2,-,TRBJ1-2,-,TGTGCCAGCAGCCCCCGGGGGGTTGTCTATGGCTACACCTTC,CASSPRGVVYGYTF
TRBV5-1,TRBD1,TRBJ2-3,-,TGCGCCAGCAGCTTGGTTGGGACAGGGGGGACAGATACGCAGTATTTT,CASSLVGTGGTDTQYF
TRBV7-3,-,TRBJ2-2,-,TGTGCCAGCAGCCTCGGAAACACCGGGGAGCTGTTTTTT,CASSLGNTGELFF
TRBV6-2/TRBV6-3,-,TRBJ2-2,-,TGTGCCAGCAGCCCCCGCGGTACCGGGGAGCTGTTTTTT,CASSPRGTGELFF
TRBV6-7,-,TRBJ1-2,-,TGTGCCAGCAGTCACGTCGTTCGGCAGATCCATGCCTCTCCTAATGGCTACACCTTC,CASSHVVRQIHASPNGYTF
TRBV18,-,TRBJ2-7,-,TGTGCCAGCTCACCCCACACCTCCAGCGAGCAGTACTTC,CASSPHTSSEQYF
TRBV6-2/TRBV6-3,TRBD2,TRBJ2-7,-,TGTGCCAGCAGTTACTCAGCACTAGCGGGAGAATACGAGCAGTACTTC,CASSYSALAGEYEQYF
TRBV27,-,TRBJ1-2,-,TGTGCCAGCAGTTCGGCGACAGAGATATTCCACTATGGCTACACCTTC,CASSSATEIFHYGYTF
TRBV25-1,-,TRBJ1-1,-,TGTGCCAGCAGTGGCGCCCGAGTTCCGGACACTGAAGCTTTCTTT,CASSGARVPDTEAFF
TRBV7-8,-,TRBJ2-5,few,TGTGCCAGCAGCCCCCGGCGGTCCCAAGAGACCCAGTACTTC,CASSPRRSQETQYF
TRBV6-5,-,TRBJ2-2,-,TGTGCCAGCAGTCGGGGAAGCGCCGGGGAGCTGTTTTTT,CASSRGSAGELFF
TRBV29-1,-,TRBJ2-1,-,TGCAGCGTTCGCGTGTACAATGAGCAGTTCTTC,CSVRVYNEQFF
TRBV19,-,TRBJ1-2,-,TGTGCCAGTAGTATCGGACAGTATAACTATGGCTACACCTTC,CASSIGQYNYGYTF
TRBV5-1,TRBD1,TRBJ1-6,-,TGCGCCAGCAGCTTGGGGGACAGGGCTGATTCACCCCTCCACTTT,CASSLGDRADSPLHF
TRBV12-3/TRBV12-4,-,TRBJ2-2,once,TGTGCCAGCAGTTTTGGGCACACCGGGGAGCTGTTTTTT,CASSFGHTGELFF
TRBV30,-,TRBJ1-2,few,TGTGCCCACGACAGGAGATATGGCTACACCTTC,CAHDRRYGYTF
TRBV5-1,-,TRBJ2-7,-,TGCGCCAGCAGCTTGGAGGTCGTGGTCGCGGACGAGCAGTACTTC,CASSLEVVVADEQYF
TRBV24-1,-,TRBJ2-1,-,TGTGCCACCAGGTACGGGGAGGGGGGTGAGCAGTTCTTC,CATRYGEGGEQFF
TRBV4-1,-,TRBJ2-3,few,TGCGCCAGCAGCCAAGTGCTGGCTACAGATACGCAGTATTTT,CASSQVLATDTQYF
TRBV30,TRBD2,TRBJ2-7,once,TGTGCCTGGAGTAGACGCGGGACTAGCGGGAGCACCTACGAGCAGTACTTC,CAWSRRGTSGSTYEQYF
TRBV2,TRBD1,TRBJ2-3,-,TGTGCCAGCAGAACCAAAACAGGGGTAGGCACAGATACGCAGTATTTT,CASRTKTGVGTDTQYF
TRBV4-1,-,TRBJ2-7,-,TGCGCCAGCAGCCAAGGACCCACGAAACTCTACGAGCAGTACTTC,CASSQGPTKLYEQYF
TRBV19,-,TRBJ1-5,-,TGTGCCAGTAGAGTGTCGTGGAGAAGCAATCAGCCCCAGCATTTT,CASRVSWRSNQPQHF
TRBV6-6,TRBD1,TRBJ2-1,-,TGTGCCAGCAGCTCCGGACAGGGGAGCAATGAGCAGTTCTTC,CASSSGQGSNEQFF
TRBV30,TRBD1,TRBJ2-3,once,TGTGCCTGGAGTGTCAAGGGGGCTGCAGATACGCAGTATTTT,CAWSVKGAADTQYF
TRBV7-2,-,TRBJ2-3,-,TGTGCCAGCAGAGGAGTGGGGGATACGCAGTATTTT,CASRGVGDTQYF
TRBV2,-,TRBJ2-7,-,TGTGCCAGCGGACAGTTTCTTAGCTCCTACGAGCAGTACTTC,CASGQFLSSYEQYF